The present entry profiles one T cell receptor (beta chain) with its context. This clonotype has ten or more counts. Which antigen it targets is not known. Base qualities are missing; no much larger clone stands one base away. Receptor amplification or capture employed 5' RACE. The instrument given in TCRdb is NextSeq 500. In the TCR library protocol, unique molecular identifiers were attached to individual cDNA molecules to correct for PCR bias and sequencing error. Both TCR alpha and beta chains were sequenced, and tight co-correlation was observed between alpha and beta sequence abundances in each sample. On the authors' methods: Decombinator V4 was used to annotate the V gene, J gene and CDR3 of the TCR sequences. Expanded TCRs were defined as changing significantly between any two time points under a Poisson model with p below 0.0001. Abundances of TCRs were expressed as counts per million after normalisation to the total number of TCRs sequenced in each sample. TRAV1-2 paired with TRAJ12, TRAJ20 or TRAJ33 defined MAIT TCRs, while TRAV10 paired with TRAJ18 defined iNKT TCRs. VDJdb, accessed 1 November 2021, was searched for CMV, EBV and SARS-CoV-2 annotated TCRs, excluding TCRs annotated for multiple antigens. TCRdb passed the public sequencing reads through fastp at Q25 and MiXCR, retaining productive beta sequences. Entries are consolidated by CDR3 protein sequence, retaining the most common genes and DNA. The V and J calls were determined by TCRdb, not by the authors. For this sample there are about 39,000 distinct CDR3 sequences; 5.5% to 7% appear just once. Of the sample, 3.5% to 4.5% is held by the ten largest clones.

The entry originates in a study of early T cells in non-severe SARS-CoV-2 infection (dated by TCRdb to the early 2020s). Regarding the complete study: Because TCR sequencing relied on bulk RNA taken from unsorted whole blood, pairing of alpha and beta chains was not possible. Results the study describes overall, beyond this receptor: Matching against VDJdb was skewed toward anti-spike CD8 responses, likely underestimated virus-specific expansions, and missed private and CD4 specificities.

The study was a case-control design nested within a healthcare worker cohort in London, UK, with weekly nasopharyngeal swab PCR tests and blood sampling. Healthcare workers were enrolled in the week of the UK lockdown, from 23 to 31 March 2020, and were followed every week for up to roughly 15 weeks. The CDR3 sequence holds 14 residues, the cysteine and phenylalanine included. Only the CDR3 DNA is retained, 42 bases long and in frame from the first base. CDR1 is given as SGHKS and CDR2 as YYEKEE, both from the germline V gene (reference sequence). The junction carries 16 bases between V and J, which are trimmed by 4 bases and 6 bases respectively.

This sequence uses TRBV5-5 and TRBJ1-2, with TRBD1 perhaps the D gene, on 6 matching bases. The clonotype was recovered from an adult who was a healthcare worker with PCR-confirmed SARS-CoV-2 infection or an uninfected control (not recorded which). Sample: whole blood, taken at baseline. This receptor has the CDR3 CASSVYRVENGYTF. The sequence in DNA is TGTGCCAGCAGCGTGTACAGGGTAGAAAATGGCTACACCTTC. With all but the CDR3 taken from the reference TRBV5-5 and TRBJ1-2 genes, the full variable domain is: DAGVTQSPTHLIKTRGQQVTLRCSPISGHKSVSWYQQVLGQGPQFIFQYYEKEERGRGNFPDRFSARQFPNYSSELNVNALLLGDSALYLCASSVYRVENGYTFGSGTRLTVV.